This entry lists 7 T cell receptor beta chains sequenced from one sample in a study of CD4 T cells in relation to SARS-CoV-2 and coronaviruses. No antigen has been assigned to these receptors. The unexposed donors gave CD4+ T cells in about 2011-2018, prior to COVID-19. The cells were cultured for under twelve days before CD4+ T cells were isolated. Here immunoSEQ multiplex PCR was the method, and the copy in TCRdb shows in-frame clones only, minus some. The sample carries approximately 24,000 clones, about 75% recorded once. The sample consisted of CD4+ T cells from PBMCs, cultured in vitro. The receptors were gathered from a human donor in good health.

V and J are TRBV27 and TRBJ1-2; possibly TRBD1 for D (6 bases). The germline gives CDR1 MNHEY, CDR2 SMNVEV (reference sequence). V was cut by 5 bases and J by 2 bases, with 15 bases left in between. The CDR3 covers 15 residues. The CDR3 nucleotides are TGTGCCAGCAGTCCCTACCCACAGGGAAACTATGGCTACACCTTC. Translated, it gives CASSPYPQGNYGYTF.

This chain uses TRBV4-2 with TRBJ2-7, with D maybe TRBD2 (6 bases). V was clipped by 1 base and J by 0 bases, with 13 bases between them. The CDR3 has 16 residues. CDR1 and CDR2 (germline): LGHNA, YNFKEQ. The CDR3 sequence is CASSQGGLPSSYEQYF. CDR3 bases: TGTGCCAGCAGCCAAGGGGGACTTCCGAGCTCCTACGAGCAGTACTTC.

The chain carries TRBV27 and TRBJ1-2; TRBD1 might be the D (6 bases). From germline, CDR1 is MNHEY and CDR2 SMNVEV (reference sequence). V was clipped by 0 bases and J by 5 bases, with 10 bases between them. The CDR3 runs 14 residues. The CDR3 coding sequence is TGTGCCAGCAGTTTATCAAGGGACACATATGGCTACACCTTC. This encodes CASSLSRDTYGYTF.

This rearrangement joins TRBV5-1 to TRBJ2-5; the D call may be TRBD1 or TRBD2 (5 bases each). The germline V and J ends were trimmed by 1 base and 7 bases, with 26 bases remaining between them. Germline V gene data show CDR1 as SGHRS and CDR2 as YFSETQ. This CDR3 is built from 18 residues. DNA of the CDR3: TGCGCCAGCAGCTTGCTTTGGCGCACCGGGACCGTCGTAGGGACCCAGTACTTC. Translated: CASSLLWRTGTVVGTQYF.

The rearrangement links TRBV5-1 to TRBJ2-1; the match to TRBD2 covers 11 bases. Germline CDR1 SGHRS, CDR2 YFSETQ. Germline trimming cut 4 bases from V and 6 bases from J; bases unmatched to any gene: 6. The CDR3 is made up of 15 amino acids. The CDR3 DNA follows: TGCGCCAGCAGCGAGAGGGGACTAGCGGCCAATGAGCAGTTCTTC. Translation gives CASSERGLAANEQFF.

V is TRBV5-1 and J is TRBJ2-7; TRBD2 matches 9 bases. V shed 4 bases, J shed 0 bases, and the junction held 17 bases outside the gene matches. This CDR3 spans 19 amino acids. Germline values: CDR1 SGHRS, CDR2 YFSETQ. CDR3 in DNA: TGCGCCAGCAGCCTATTAGCGGGAGCGGGTTTTTCGAGCTCCTACGAGCAGTACTTC. Translated, it gives CASSLLAGAGFSSSYEQYF. The variable domain in full, with the rest retrieved from reference TRBV5-1 and TRBJ2-7, is KAGVTQTPRYLIKTRGQQVTLSCSPISGHRSVSWYQQTPGQGLQFLFEYFSETQRNKGNFPGRFSGRQFSNSRSEMNVSTLELGDSALYLCASSLLAGAGFSSSYEQYFGPGTRLTVT.

The chain has TRBV6-1 and TRBJ1-1, with D tentatively TRBD1 (5 bases). Germline V gene sequence: CDR1 MNHNS, CDR2 SASEGT. V lost 3 bases, J lost 4 bases, and 9 bases lay in between. The CDR3 has 13 residues. Written as DNA, the CDR3 is TGTGCCAGCAGTGACTCAGGGTCCACTGAAGCTTTCTTT. Translated: CASSDSGSTEAFF.